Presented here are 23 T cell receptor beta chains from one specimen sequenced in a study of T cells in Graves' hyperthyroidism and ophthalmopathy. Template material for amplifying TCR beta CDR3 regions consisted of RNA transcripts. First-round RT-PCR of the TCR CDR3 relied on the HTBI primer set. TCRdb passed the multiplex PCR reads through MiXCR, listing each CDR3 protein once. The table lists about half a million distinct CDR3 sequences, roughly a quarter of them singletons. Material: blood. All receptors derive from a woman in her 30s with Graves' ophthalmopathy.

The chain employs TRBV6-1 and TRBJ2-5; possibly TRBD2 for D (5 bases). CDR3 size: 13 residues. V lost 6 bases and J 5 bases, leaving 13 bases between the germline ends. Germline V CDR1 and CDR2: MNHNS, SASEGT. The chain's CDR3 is CASSPGIRETQYF. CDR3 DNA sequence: TGTGCCAGCAGCCCCGGGATTCGGGAGACCCAGTACTTC.

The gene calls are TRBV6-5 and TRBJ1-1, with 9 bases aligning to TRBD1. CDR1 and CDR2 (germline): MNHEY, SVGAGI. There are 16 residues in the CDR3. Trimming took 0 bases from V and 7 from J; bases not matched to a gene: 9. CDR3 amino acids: CASSYSPGTGLNEAFF. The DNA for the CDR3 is TGTGCCAGCAGTTACTCCCCCGGGACAGGGTTAAATGAAGCTTTCTTT.

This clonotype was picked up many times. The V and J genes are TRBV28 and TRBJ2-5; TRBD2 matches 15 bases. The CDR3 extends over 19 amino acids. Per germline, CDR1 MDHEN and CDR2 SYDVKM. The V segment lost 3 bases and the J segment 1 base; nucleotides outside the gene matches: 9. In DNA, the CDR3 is TGTGCCAGCAGTTTGGGACCGGGACTAGCGGGGGGCTTCCAAGAGACCCAGTACTTC. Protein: CASSLGPGLAGGFQETQYF.

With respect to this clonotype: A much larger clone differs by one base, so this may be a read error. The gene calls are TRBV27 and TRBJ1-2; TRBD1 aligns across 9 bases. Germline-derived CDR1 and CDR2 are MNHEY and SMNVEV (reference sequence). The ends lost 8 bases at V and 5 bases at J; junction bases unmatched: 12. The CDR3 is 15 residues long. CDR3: CASCPRTDRGYGYTF. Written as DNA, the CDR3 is TGTGCCAGCTGTCCACGTACGGACAGGGGATATGGCTACACCTTC.

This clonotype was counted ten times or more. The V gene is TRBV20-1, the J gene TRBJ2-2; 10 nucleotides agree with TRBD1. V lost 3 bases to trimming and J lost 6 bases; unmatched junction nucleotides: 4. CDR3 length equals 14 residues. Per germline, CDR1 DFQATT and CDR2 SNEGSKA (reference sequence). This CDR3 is CSAREGQGAGELFF. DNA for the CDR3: TGCAGTGCTAGGGAAGGACAGGGGGCCGGGGAGCTGTTTTTT.

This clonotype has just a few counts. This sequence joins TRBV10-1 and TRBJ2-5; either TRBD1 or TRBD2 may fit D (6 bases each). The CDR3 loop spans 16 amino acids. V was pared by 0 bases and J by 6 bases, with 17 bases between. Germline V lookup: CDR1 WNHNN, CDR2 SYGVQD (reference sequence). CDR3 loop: CASSESTRGGSQTQYF. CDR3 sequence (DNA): TGCGCCAGCAGTGAGTCGACTCGAGGGGGGAGTCAGACCCAGTACTTC.

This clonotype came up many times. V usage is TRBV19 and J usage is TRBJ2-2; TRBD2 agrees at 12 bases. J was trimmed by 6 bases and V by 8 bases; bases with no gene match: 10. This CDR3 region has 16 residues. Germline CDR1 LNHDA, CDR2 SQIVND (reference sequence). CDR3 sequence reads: CASGSSGGAWAGELFF. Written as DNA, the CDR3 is TGTGCCAGTGGTTCTAGCGGGGGGGCTTGGGCCGGGGAGCTGTTTTTT.

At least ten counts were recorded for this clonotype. CDR3 residues: CASSYSGRAENIQYF. CDR3 sequence (DNA): TGTGCCAGCAGTTACTCGGGAAGGGCTGAGAACATTCAGTACTTC. The chain couples TRBV6-5 to TRBJ2-4; D remains ambiguous. Germline CDR1 and CDR2: MNHEY and SVGAGI. This CDR3 has 15 amino acids. With 0 bases removed from V and 7 bases from J, the gap between germline ends came to 13 bases.

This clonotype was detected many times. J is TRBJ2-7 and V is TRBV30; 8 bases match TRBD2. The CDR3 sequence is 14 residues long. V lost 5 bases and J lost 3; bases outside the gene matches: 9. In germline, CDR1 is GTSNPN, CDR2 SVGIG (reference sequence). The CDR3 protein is CAWSPGLEGYEQYF. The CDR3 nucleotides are TGTGCCTGGTCACCGGGACTAGAGGGCTACGAGCAGTACTTC.

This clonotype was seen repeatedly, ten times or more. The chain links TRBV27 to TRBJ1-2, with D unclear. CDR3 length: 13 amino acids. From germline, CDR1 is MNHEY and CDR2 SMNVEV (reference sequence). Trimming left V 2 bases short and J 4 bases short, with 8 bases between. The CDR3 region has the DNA TGTGCCAGCAGTTTAGGGGAAACCTATGGCTACACCTTC. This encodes CASSLGETYGYTF.

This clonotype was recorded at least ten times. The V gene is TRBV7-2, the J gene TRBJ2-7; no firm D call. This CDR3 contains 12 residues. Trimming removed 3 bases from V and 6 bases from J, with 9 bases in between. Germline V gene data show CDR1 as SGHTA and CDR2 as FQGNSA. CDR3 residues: CASSFPRSEQYF. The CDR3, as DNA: TGTGCCAGCAGCTTCCCCCGGAGCGAGCAGTACTTC.

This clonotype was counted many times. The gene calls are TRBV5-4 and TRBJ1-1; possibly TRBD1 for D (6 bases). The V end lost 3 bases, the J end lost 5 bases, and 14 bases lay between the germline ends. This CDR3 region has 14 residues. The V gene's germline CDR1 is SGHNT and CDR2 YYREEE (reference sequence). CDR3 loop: CASSSNRVVTEAFF. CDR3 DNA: TGTGCCAGCAGCTCCAACAGGGTTGTGACTGAAGCTTTCTTT.

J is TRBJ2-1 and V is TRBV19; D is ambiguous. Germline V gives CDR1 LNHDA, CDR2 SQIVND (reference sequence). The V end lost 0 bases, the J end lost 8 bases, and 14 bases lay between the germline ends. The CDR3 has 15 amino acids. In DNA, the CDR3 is TGTGCCAGTAGTATAGATAGTGGTTTAGTCTATGAGCAGTTCTTC. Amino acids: CASSIDSGLVYEQFF.

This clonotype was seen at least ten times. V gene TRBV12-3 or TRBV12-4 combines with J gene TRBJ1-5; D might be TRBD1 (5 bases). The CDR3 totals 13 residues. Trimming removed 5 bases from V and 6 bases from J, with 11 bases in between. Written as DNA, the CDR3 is TGTGCCAGCAGTCGGCGGGGGTTTCAGCCCCAGCATTTT. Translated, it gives CASSRRGFQPQHF.

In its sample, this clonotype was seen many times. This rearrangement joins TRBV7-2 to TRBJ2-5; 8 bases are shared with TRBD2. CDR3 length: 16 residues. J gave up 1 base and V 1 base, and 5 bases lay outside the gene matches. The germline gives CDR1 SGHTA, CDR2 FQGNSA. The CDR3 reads CASSLVAGGTQETQYF. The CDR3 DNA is TGTGCCAGCAGCTTAGTCGCGGGGGGAACCCAAGAGACCCAGTACTTC.

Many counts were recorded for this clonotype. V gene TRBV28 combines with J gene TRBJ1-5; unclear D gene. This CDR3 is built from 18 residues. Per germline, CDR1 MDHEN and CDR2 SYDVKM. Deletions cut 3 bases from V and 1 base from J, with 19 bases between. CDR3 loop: CASSFNPSRLVSNQPQHF. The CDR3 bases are TGTGCCAGCAGTTTCAACCCAAGCAGACTTGTAAGCAATCAGCCCCAGCATTTT.

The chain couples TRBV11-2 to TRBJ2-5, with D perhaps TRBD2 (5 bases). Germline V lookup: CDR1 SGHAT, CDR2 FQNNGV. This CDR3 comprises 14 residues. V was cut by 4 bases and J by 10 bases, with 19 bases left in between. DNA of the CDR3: TGTGCCAGCAGCTCCGAGGGTTCCATAGGTGACCAGTACTTC. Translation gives CASSSEGSIGDQYF.

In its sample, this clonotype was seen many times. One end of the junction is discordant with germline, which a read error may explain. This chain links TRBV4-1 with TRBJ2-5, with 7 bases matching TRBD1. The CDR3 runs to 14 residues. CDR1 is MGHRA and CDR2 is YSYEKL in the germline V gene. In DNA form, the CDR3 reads TGTGCCAGCTCACCGGGACAGAACCAAGAGACCCAGTACTTC. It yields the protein CASSPGQNQETQYF.

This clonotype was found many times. CDR3 sequence (DNA): TGTGCCAGCAGCTTGTCTGGGGATTCAGACAGGAACTATGGCTACACCTTC. Translated, it gives CASSLSGDSDRNYGYTF. The chain carries TRBV11-1 and TRBJ1-2, with D perhaps matching TRBD1 (6 bases). The CDR3 covers 17 residues. Trimming cost V 3 bases and J 2 bases, with 19 bases left between them. Germline V gives CDR1 SGHAT, CDR2 FQDESV (reference sequence).

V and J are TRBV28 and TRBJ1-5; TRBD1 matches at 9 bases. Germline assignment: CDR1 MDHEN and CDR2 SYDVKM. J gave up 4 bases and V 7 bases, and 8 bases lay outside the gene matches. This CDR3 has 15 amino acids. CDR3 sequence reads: CASTKWGQGNQPQHF. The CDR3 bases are TGTGCCAGCACTAAGTGGGGACAGGGTAATCAGCCCCAGCATTTT.

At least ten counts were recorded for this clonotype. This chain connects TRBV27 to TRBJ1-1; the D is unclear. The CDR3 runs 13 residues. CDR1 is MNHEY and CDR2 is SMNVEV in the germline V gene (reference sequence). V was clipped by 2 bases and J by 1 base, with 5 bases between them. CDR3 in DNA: TGTGCCAGCAGTTTACTGGCGAACACTGAAGCTTTCTTT. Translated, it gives CASSLLANTEAFF.

This chain's CDR3 is CASSFIGDYGYTF. In DNA form, the CDR3 reads TGTGCCAGCAGTTTCATAGGGGACTATGGCTACACCTTC. The J gene is TRBJ1-2, the V gene TRBV27; D is perhaps TRBD1 (5 bases). V was cut by 3 bases and J by 3 bases, with 8 bases left in between. The CDR3 sequence is 13 residues long. Germline CDR1 and CDR2: MNHEY and SMNVEV (reference sequence).

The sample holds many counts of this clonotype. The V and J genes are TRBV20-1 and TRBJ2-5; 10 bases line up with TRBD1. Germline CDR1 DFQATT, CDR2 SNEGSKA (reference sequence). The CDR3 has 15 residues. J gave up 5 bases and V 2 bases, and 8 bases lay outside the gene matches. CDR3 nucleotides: TGCAGTGCTAGACCCTCGACAGGGGGCGGCGAGACCCAGTACTTC. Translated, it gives CSARPSTGGGETQYF.